The entry below describes one T cell receptor beta chain. The sample belongs to a study of T-cell reconstitution after alpha-beta-depleted transplantation in children. Preparation of the TCRbeta library was carried out with unique molecular identifiers. TCRdb analysed the PCR reads with MiXCR anew, one entry per CDR3 protein. The sample has 450,000 to 600,000 distinct CDR3 sequences; about 31% are singletons. CDR1 LNHNV and CDR2 YYDKDF come from the germline V gene (reference sequence). Trimming took off 3 bases at V and 4 bases at J, with 19 bases between the two ends. This CDR3 contains 16 residues.

This chain links TRBV15 with TRBJ2-7; maybe TRBD1 (5 bases). The receptor's source is a human donor who donated a stem cell graft to a child with aplastic anemia. The source was PBMCs from the stem cell graft donor, collected from the stem cell graft. The CDR3 is CATSSIAGQGWYEQYF. The CDR3, as DNA: TGTGCCACCAGCAGTATAGCCGGTCAGGGCTGGTACGAGCAGTACTTC. Full variable domain (rest looked up from reference TRBV15 and TRBJ2-7): DAMVIQNPRYQVTQFGKPVTLSCSQTLNHNVMYWYQQKSSQAPKLLFHYYDKDFNNEADTPDNFQSRRPNTSFCFLDIRSPGLGDTAMYLCATSSIAGQGWYEQYFGPGTRLTVT.